The entry that follows covers one T cell receptor (beta chain) sequence. Its antigen is unknown. This specimen belongs to a study of CD8 T cells in Susac syndrome. The CDR3 extends over 13 amino acids. Germline assignment: CDR1 SEHNR and CDR2 FQNEAQ (reference sequence). V was pared by 6 bases and J by 6 bases, with 12 bases between. Reverse transcription used roughly 0.45 to 1 ug RNA and random hexamers. The CDR3 of TCR beta was amplified by immunoSEQ multiplex PCR across 54 Vbeta and 13 Jbeta. MiXCR was run by TCRdb on the immunoSEQ multiplex PCR reads, yielding one entry per CDR3 protein. The table records about 120,000 distinct CDR3 sequences, 94% of them present only once. Study-wide results and caveats: Acknowledgment was made by the study that its TCR sequencing and HLA analysis involved a relatively small number of individuals.

The chain joins TRBV7-9 to TRBJ2-4, with D perhaps being TRBD1 or TRBD2 (5 bases each). Material for sequencing was CD4+ T cells from PBMCs. This clonotype was sampled from a human donor in good health. The CDR3 DNA reads as TGTGCCAGCAGGTCCGGGACGTCAAACATTCAGTACTTC. Translation gives CASRSGTSNIQYF.